This T cell receptor (beta chain) originates from a study of blood T cell repertoires in COVID-19. Study-wide background: Donors in the United States, Italy and Spain gave samples during acute or convalescent COVID-19. Sources were T cells, B-cell-depleted T cells, or PBMCs; the material itself was cDNA or gDNA.

Original analysis: Amplification with reference gene primers provided the estimates of nucleated cell counts. TCRdb's table, derived via immunoSEQ multiplex PCR, lists solely in-frame clones and lacks some. The DNA gave D and trimming, while V, J and clone size come from that table. The table includes 120,000 to 150,000 clones, roughly three quarters detected once. Trimming removed 1 base at V and 4 bases at J, with 10 bases between. Germline V gives CDR1 LGHNA, CDR2 YNFKEQ. The CDR3 has 14 amino acids. The sequencing sample was made of peripheral blood. This sequence joins TRBV4-2 and TRBJ1-2; TRBD1 might be the D (6 bases). This sequence originates from a man aged 60-69 years with acute or convalescent COVID-19. The CDR3 loop reads CASSQGGGIYGYTF. The DNA of the CDR3 is TGTGCCAGCAGCCAAGGTGGGGGCATCTATGGCTACACCTTC.